These 32 T cell receptor beta chains originate from one sample sequenced in a study of blood T cell repertoires in COVID-19. Produced via immunoSEQ multiplex PCR; TCRdb's table is partial and in-frame only. The table shows almost 400,000 clones, with about nine tenths occurring only once. The sample comprised PBMCs or T cells enriched from blood (not recorded which). These receptors were taken from a woman aged 25 to 39 who had recovered from COVID-19.

This chain links TRBV7-9 with TRBJ1-1; no reliable D call. Germline loops: CDR1 SEHNR, CDR2 FQNEAQ (reference sequence). CDR3 length: 16 residues. Between the trimmed V and J ends, which lost 4 bases and 0 bases, there was a span of 15 bases. CDR3 nucleotide sequence: TGTGCCAGCAGCTCCCGTAGAGGAGAAATGAACACTGAAGCTTTCTTT. Residues: CASSSRRGEMNTEAFF.

V is TRBV7-6 and J is TRBJ2-7, with 7 bases lining up with TRBD1. J gave up 1 base and V 1 base, and 4 bases lay outside the gene matches. Germline CDR1 is SGHVS and CDR2 is FNYEAQ. This CDR3 spans 15 amino acids. The CDR3 coding sequence is TGTGCCAGCAGCTTAGAGGGGACAGCGTCCTACGAGCAGTACTTC. This encodes CASSLEGTASYEQYF.

This chain uses TRBV7-9 with TRBJ2-7, with a weak D call TRBD1 (5 bases). The CDR3 loop spans 15 amino acids. Trimming shortened V by 5 bases and J by 0 bases, and 14 bases separated the two germline ends. From germline, CDR1 is SEHNR and CDR2 FQNEAQ (reference sequence). Here the CDR3 DNA reads TGTGCCAGCAGCCTAAGGGGCAGTTCCTCCTACGAGCAGTACTTC. Its protein product is CASSLRGSSSYEQYF.

This chain links TRBV6-4 with TRBJ1-3; possibly TRBD1 for D (6 bases). This CDR3 contains 16 residues. Germline assignment: CDR1 MRHNA and CDR2 SNTAGT. V dropped 3 bases and J dropped 1 base, with 13 bases sitting between them. This CDR3 is CASSEKTGSSGNTIYF. CDR3 nucleotides: TGTGCCAGCAGTGAAAAAACAGGGTCTTCTGGAAACACCATATATTTT.

The sample holds a few counts of this clone. The chain has TRBV5-1 and TRBJ1-6, with 8 bases lining up with TRBD1. Germline loops: CDR1 SGHRS, CDR2 YFSETQ. The CDR3 contains 16 residues. V was pared by 3 bases and J by 9 bases, with 11 bases of the junction left unmatched. CDR3 sequence (DNA): TGCGCCAGCAGCTCGGTGACAGGGGAAGTAAGTTCACCCCTCCACTTT. Its protein product is CASSSVTGEVSSPLHF. Drawing the rest from reference TRBV5-1 and TRBJ1-6, the complete variable domain is KAGVTQTPRYLIKTRGQQVTLSCSPISGHRSVSWYQQTPGQGLQFLFEYFSETQRNKGNFPGRFSGRQFSNSRSEMNVSTLELGDSALYLCASSSVTGEVSSPLHFGNGTRLTVT.

The count of this clone is one. The chain carries TRBV12-3 or TRBV12-4 and TRBJ1-1; no reliable D call. Between the trimmed V and J ends, which lost 6 bases and 4 bases, there was a span of 9 bases. This CDR3 has 12 amino acids. In DNA form, the CDR3 reads TGTGCCAGCAGCCGACTTAGCACTGAAGCTTTCTTT. Translation gives CASSRLSTEAFF.

This sequence joins TRBV6-5 and TRBJ2-7; 9 positions match TRBD2. This CDR3 has 15 residues. Germline V gives CDR1 MNHEY, CDR2 SVGAGI. The J segment lost 0 bases and the V segment lost 10 bases, leaving 10 bases of the junction unmatched. CDR3 amino acids: CATQTGTSSSYEQYF. CDR3 in DNA: TGTGCCACTCAAACCGGGACTAGCAGCTCCTACGAGCAGTACTTC.

The chain employs TRBV28 and TRBJ1-1, with a possible D match to TRBD1 (6 bases). The V gene's germline CDR1 is MDHEN and CDR2 SYDVKM. The CDR3 extends over 16 amino acids. V was shortened by 7 bases and J by 1 base, with 19 bases between the two germline ends. The CDR3 DNA sequence: TGTGCCAGCAACATTAAAAAGGGACATTCGAACACTGAAGCTTTCTTT. It encodes CASNIKKGHSNTEAFF.

The gene calls are TRBV4-1 and TRBJ2-7, with TRBD1 identical over 9 bases. V dropped 2 bases and J dropped 5; count of bases not matched to a gene: 10. Germline loops: CDR1 MGHRA, CDR2 YSYEKL. This CDR3 region has 16 residues. CDR3 sequence (DNA): TGCGCCAGCAGCCAACCTGCCGGGACAGGGTCCCACGAGCAGTACTTC. Protein product: CASSQPAGTGSHEQYF.

The gene calls are TRBV7-8 and TRBJ2-1; D is uncertain. Germline CDR1 is SGHVS and CDR2 is FQNEAQ. The CDR3 has 16 residues. Trimming pared 2 bases from V and 0 bases from J, leaving 11 bases between. The CDR3, as DNA: TGTGCCAGCAGCTTAAGCATAGCAAGCTCCTACAATGAGCAGTTCTTC. Encoded protein: CASSLSIASSYNEQFF.

This sequence joins TRBV14 and TRBJ2-4, with TRBD2 identical over 12 bases. V shed 4 bases, J shed 0 bases, and the junction held 10 bases outside the gene matches. The CDR3 loop spans 19 amino acids. Per germline, CDR1 SGHDN and CDR2 FVKESK. CDR3 nucleotide sequence: TGTGCCAGCAGCCGCGCAAGACTAGCGGGAGAGGAAGCCAAAAACATTCAGTACTTC. It is translated as CASSRARLAGEEAKNIQYF.

V gene TRBV30 combines with J gene TRBJ2-3, with 8 bases that match TRBD2. CDR1 and CDR2 from the germline V gene are GTSNPN and SVGIG (reference sequence). V lost 7 bases to trimming and J lost 2 bases; unmatched junction nucleotides: 8. The CDR3 consists of 14 residues. The chain's CDR3 is CASGGAAITDTQYF. The CDR3 DNA follows: TGTGCCTCGGGGGGGGCCGCCATCACAGATACGCAGTATTTT. Variable domain in full (rest from reference TRBV30 and TRBJ2-3): SQTIHQWPATLVQPVGSPLSLECTVEGTSNPNLYWYRQAAGRGLQLLFYSVGIGQISSEVPQNLSASRPQDRQFILSSKKLLLSDSGFYLCASGGAAITDTQYFGPGTRLTVL.

The V and J genes are TRBV20-1 and TRBJ1-2; D unclear. The CDR3 is 14 amino acids. Trimming removed 3 bases from V and 0 bases from J, with 11 bases in between. In germline, CDR1 is DFQATT, CDR2 SNEGSKA (reference sequence). CDR3 region: CSASLPNSNYGYTF. Written as DNA, the CDR3 is TGCAGTGCTAGTTTGCCTAACTCTAACTATGGCTACACCTTC.

The chain couples TRBV28 to TRBJ2-5; TRBD1 agrees at 7 bases. Germline V gives CDR1 MDHEN, CDR2 SYDVKM. The V gene end was trimmed by 5 bases and the J gene end by 2 bases; junction bases not matched to a gene: 11. The CDR3 covers 16 residues. The DNA of the CDR3 is TGTGCCAGCAGTGTTCGACAGGGACCTTCACAAGAGACCCAGTACTTC. Its translation: CASSVRQGPSQETQYF.

V is TRBV6-5 and J is TRBJ1-1; D perhaps matches TRBD1 (6 bases). The ends were cut back, 2 bases at V and 0 bases at J, with 10 bases in the middle. The V gene's germline CDR1 is MNHEY and CDR2 SVGAGI. This CDR3 is built from 15 residues. The CDR3 spells CASSYSDRLNTEAFF. The CDR3 DNA is TGTGCCAGCAGTTACAGCGACAGGCTGAACACTGAAGCTTTCTTT.

In nucleotides, the CDR3 is TGTGCCAGCAGCCCCCTTGACAGGGTGGAGCCACCCCTCCACTTT. Translating it yields CASSPLDRVEPPLHF. V is TRBV7-9 and J is TRBJ1-6; 7 nucleotides line up with TRBD1. CDR1 and CDR2 (germline): SEHNR, FQNEAQ (reference sequence). The V segment lost 5 bases and the J segment 11 bases; nucleotides outside the gene matches: 12. The CDR3 has 15 residues.

This clone was found once. The chain couples TRBV18 to TRBJ1-1; D gene uncertain. Germline values: CDR1 KGHSH, CDR2 LQKENI. This CDR3 has 15 residues. V was pared by 4 bases and J by 6 bases, with 18 bases between. CDR3 nucleotides: TGTGCCAGCTCACAATTGACTACAGAGGGTCCTGAAGCTTTCTTT. It translates to CASSQLTTEGPEAFF. The complete variable domain, with remaining parts taken from reference TRBV18 and TRBJ1-1, reads NAGVMQNPRHLVRRRGQEARLRCSPMKGHSHVYWYRQLPEEGLKFMVYLQKENIIDESGMPKERFSAEFPKEGPSILRIQQVVRGDSAAYFCASSQLTTEGPEAFFGQGTRLTVV.

The chain couples TRBV19 to TRBJ1-2; TRBD1 matches at 12 bases. Germline CDR1 and CDR2: LNHDA and SQIVND (reference sequence). This CDR3 has 15 amino acids. The V and J ends lost 7 bases and 3 bases, in that order; junction bases with no gene match: 6. CDR3 in amino acids: CASMGQGAADYGYTF. CDR3 nucleotide sequence: TGTGCCAGTATGGGACAGGGGGCGGCAGACTATGGCTACACCTTC.

The gene calls are TRBV27 and TRBJ2-7; no reliable D call. Trimming stripped 3 bases from V and 0 bases from J, with 9 bases between. CDR3 size: 14 residues. CDR1 is MNHEY and CDR2 is SMNVEV in the germline V gene (reference sequence). The CDR3 DNA is TGTGCCAGCAGTTTCTCCCTGAGCTCCTACGAGCAGTACTTC. Protein sequence: CASSFSLSSYEQYF.

The genes are TRBV2 and TRBJ1-1; a possible D gene is TRBD1 (5 bases). There are 12 residues in the CDR3. V was pared by 10 bases and J by 4 bases, with 13 bases between. Germline-derived CDR1 and CDR2 are SNHLY and FYNNEI. The CDR3 bases are TGTGCCACCTCGACAGACACCACTGAAGCTTTCTTT. It translates to CATSTDTTEAFF.

The chain uses TRBV30 and TRBJ1-2; TRBD1 is a possible D gene (6 bases). In germline, CDR1 is GTSNPN, CDR2 SVGIG (reference sequence). This CDR3 contains 12 residues. The V end lost 2 bases, the J end lost 5 bases, and 9 bases lay between the germline ends. DNA for the CDR3: TGTGCCTGGAGTCGAGGACAGTATGGCTACACCTTC. Translation gives CAWSRGQYGYTF.

This chain joins TRBV28 and TRBJ1-5; TRBD1 matches 10 bases. The germline V gene encodes CDR1 MDHEN and CDR2 SYDVKM. This CDR3 contains 15 residues. The V segment lost 7 bases and the J segment 4 bases; nucleotides outside the gene matches: 7. The CDR3 bases are TGTGCCAGCAACCCAGACAGGGGGCGAAATCAGCCCCAGCATTTT. It yields the protein CASNPDRGRNQPQHF.

This clone appeared a single time. The chain employs TRBV15 and TRBJ2-1, with D possibly being TRBD2 (5 bases). The V gene's germline CDR1 is LNHNV and CDR2 YYDKDF (reference sequence). With 2 bases removed from V and 5 bases from J, the gap between germline ends came to 16 bases. There are 16 residues in the CDR3. The CDR3: CATSRRGFLTNNEQFF. CDR3 coding DNA: TGTGCCACCAGCAGAAGAGGGTTTCTAACAAACAATGAGCAGTTCTTC.

The CDR3 loop is CASLTPSYEQYF. For the CDR3, the DNA is TGTGCCAGCCTGACACCCTCCTACGAGCAGTACTTC. This chain links TRBV28 with TRBJ2-7; D call uncertain. The V end was cut by 8 bases, the J end by 0 bases, with 8 bases between. The CDR3 consists of 12 residues. Germline V gives CDR1 MDHEN, CDR2 SYDVKM.

The chain has TRBV11-3 and TRBJ2-3, with 8 bases fitting TRBD1. This CDR3 has 16 amino acids. Germline V gene sequence: CDR1 SGHNT, CDR2 YENEEA. The ends lost 1 base at V and 1 base at J; junction bases unmatched: 4. The CDR3 DNA is TGTGCCAGCAGCTTAGGCAGGGGGCGCGGCACAGATACGCAGTATTTT. Protein product: CASSLGRGRGTDTQYF.

The chain carries TRBV28 and TRBJ2-3; 8 bases are shared with TRBD2. Trimming at V came to 7 bases and at J to 2 bases, leaving 8 bases not matched to a gene. CDR3 size: 15 residues. Germline V lookup: CDR1 MDHEN, CDR2 SYDVKM. The CDR3 DNA sequence: TGTGCCAGCAATGGGGGACTAGAAGCCACAGATACGCAGTATTTT. This translates into CASNGGLEATDTQYF. The variable domain in full, with the rest retrieved from reference TRBV28 and TRBJ2-3, is DVKVTQSSRYLVKRTGEKVFLECVQDMDHENMFWYRQDPGLGLRLIYFSYDVKMKEKGDIPEGYSVSREKKERFSLILESASTNQTSMYLCASNGGLEATDTQYFGPGTRLTVL.

The genes are TRBV19 and TRBJ2-3; TRBD1 agrees at 8 bases. Looked up from germline, CDR1 is LNHDA and CDR2 is SQIVND (reference sequence). J was trimmed by 3 bases and V by 6 bases; bases with no gene match: 2. The CDR3 consists of 13 residues. The CDR3 here is CASRWTGTDTQYF. The CDR3 bases are TGTGCCAGTAGGTGGACAGGGACAGATACGCAGTATTTT.

CDR3: CASSYRRRLDEKLFF. As DNA, the CDR3 is TGTGCCAGCAGTTACCGCAGGAGGTTAGATGAAAAACTGTTTTTT. The chain uses TRBV6-2 or TRBV6-3 and TRBJ1-4; no reliable D call. Germline V lookup: CDR1 MNHEY, CDR2 SVGEGT. Between the trimmed V and J ends, which lost 2 bases and 6 bases, there was a span of 13 bases. The CDR3 is made up of 15 amino acids.

The V gene is TRBV6-5, the J gene TRBJ2-7; D may be TRBD1 (6 bases). This CDR3 is 13 amino acids long. CDR1 and CDR2 (germline): MNHEY, SVGAGI. Deletions cut 6 bases from V and 3 bases from J, with 12 bases between. The CDR3 spells CASSRDIVYEQYF. CDR3 bases: TGTGCCAGCAGCCGGGACATCGTCTACGAGCAGTACTTC.

V is TRBV19 and J is TRBJ1-5, with TRBD1 as a possible D gene (5 bases). This CDR3 comprises 13 residues. V was pared by 7 bases and J by 5 bases, with 12 bases between. Germline V gene data show CDR1 as LNHDA and CDR2 as SQIVND (reference sequence). As DNA, the CDR3 is TGTGCCAGTAACCCCGGGGGATATCAGCCCCAGCATTTT. Protein sequence: CASNPGGYQPQHF.

This chain joins TRBV6-5 and TRBJ2-7; TRBD2 matches 7 bases. V lost 0 bases and J lost 4; bases outside the gene matches: 9. This CDR3 is built from 16 residues. Germline CDR1 MNHEY, CDR2 SVGAGI. The CDR3 DNA reads as TGTGCCAGCAGTTACTCAATCGGCGGGAGCTTATACGAGCAGTACTTC. Translation gives CASSYSIGGSLYEQYF.

The chain uses TRBV19 and TRBJ2-2, with TRBD1 matching 8 bases. Germline V CDR1 and CDR2: LNHDA, SQIVND (reference sequence). After removal of 6 bases from V and 4 bases from J, the junction contained 4 bases not matched to a gene. The CDR3 is made up of 14 amino acids. The CDR3 coding sequence is TGTGCCAGTAGAGGGACAGGCGGCACCGGGGAGCTGTTTTTT. It translates to CASRGTGGTGELFF.